A selection of T cell receptor beta chains follows, all from one sample in a study of response to subunit inactivated influenza vaccine. MiXCR, run by TCRdb on the RT-PCR reads, gives a single entry per CDR3 protein. Here the sample spans around 520,000 distinct CDR3 sequences, around 25% being singletons. The input for sequencing was CD4+ T cells sorted from PBMCs, taken 4 to 6 days after vaccination. These receptors were obtained from a man between 45 and 60 years old who received an inactivated influenza vaccine. Each CDR3 is given with its conserved first and last residue. The D gene is left open where the match is weak. A row's size may be missing; if present it is once, few, many or a size class.

V gene	clone size	D gene	J gene	CDR3 DNA	CDR3 protein
TRBV5-1	few	TRBD2	TRBJ2-5	TGCGCCAGCAGCTTGAGCGGGGGCCTGTACCAAGAGACCCAGTACTTC	CASSLSGGLYQETQYF
TRBV24-1	few	NA	TRBJ2-7	TGTGCCACCAGTCTGGGGACAAAGCAGTACTTC	CATSLGTKQYF
TRBV28	NA	NA	TRBJ2-4	TGTGCCAGCAGTTCCGGACAGCCCTCTCAGTACTTC	CASSSGQPSQYF
TRBV15	NA	TRBD2	TRBJ2-1	TGTGCCACCAGCAGAGGAGCTAGCGGGGGGGCGAGTTACAATGAGCAGTTCTTC	CATSRGASGGASYNEQFF
TRBV5-1	NA	NA	TRBJ2-5	TGCGCCAGCAGCTGGGACTGGGCGCGAGAGACCCAGTACTTC	CASSWDWARETQYF
TRBV7-2	NA	TRBD1	TRBJ2-2	TGTGCCAGCCGGGTCCCCGGACAGGGGGTCAGCGGGGAGCTGTTTTTT	CASRVPGQGVSGELFF
TRBV20-1	few	NA	TRBJ2-5	TGCAGTGCTCGACGGCACGGATCACAAGAGACCCAGTACTTC	CSARRHGSQETQYF
TRBV15	NA	TRBD1	TRBJ2-4	TGTGCCACCAGCAGAGCCGGGGACAGAGCCAAAAACATTCAGTACTTC	CATSRAGDRAKNIQYF
TRBV5-1	few	NA	TRBJ2-2	TGCGCCAGCAGCCCGGCCGGGACTGCGAACACCGGGGAGCTGTTTTTT	CASSPAGTANTGELFF
TRBV6-2/TRBV6-3	NA	TRBD2	TRBJ2-1	TGTGCCAGCAGTCCCGGACTAGCCCCCAGGCGGGAGCAGTTCTTC	CASSPGLAPRREQFF
TRBV5-1	few	NA	TRBJ2-5	TGCGCCAGCAGCTTGGGGACACAATACTTCCAAGAGACCCAGTACTTC	CASSLGTQYFQETQYF
TRBV6-1	NA	TRBD1	TRBJ1-5	TGTGCCAGCAGGCGGACAGGGGTTTTATATAGCAATCAGCCCCAGCATTTT	CASRRTGVLYSNQPQHF
TRBV11-2	NA	TRBD2	TRBJ2-1	TGTGCCAGCAGTTATAGGGGTGTAGGGGAGAGCGGGAGGGCCTACAATGAGCAGTTCTTC	CASSYRGVGESGRAYNEQFF
TRBV12-3/TRBV12-4	NA	NA	TRBJ1-1	TGTGCCAGCAGTTTATCGGGCCTTAGGGTCTTT	CASSLSGLRVF
TRBV6-5	NA	NA	TRBJ1-2	TGTGCCAGCAGAAAGGGGGGCGGAGGCTACACCTTC	CASRKGGGGYTF
TRBV7-2	NA	NA	TRBJ2-2	TGTGCCAGCAGCTTAGTCTTACAGAACACCGGGGAGCTGTTTTTT	CASSLVLQNTGELFF
TRBV20-1	few	TRBD2	TRBJ2-5	TGCAGTGCTGCTAGCGGGGGGACGGGAGAGACCCAGTACTTC	CSAASGGTGETQYF
TRBV20-1	NA	TRBD1	TRBJ1-2	TGCAGTGCTAGAAGAGGACAGGGGGCCGAGGGCTACACCTTC	CSARRGQGAEGYTF
TRBV20-1	many	NA	TRBJ2-7	TGCAGTGCTACTAGCGATCGCGAGCAGTACTTC	CSATSDREQYF
TRBV27	NA	NA	TRBJ2-3	TGTGCCAGCAGTTTATATGGGAGTGATACGCAGTATTTT	CASSLYGSDTQYF
TRBV2	few	NA	TRBJ1-2	TGTGCCAGCAGTAAGGACCCCTCTAACTATGGCTACACCTTC	CASSKDPSNYGYTF
TRBV29-1	NA	NA	TRBJ2-7	TGCAGCGTTGACCTCCCCGGGTACGAGCAGTACTTC	CSVDLPGYEQYF
TRBV29-1	few	NA	TRBJ2-5	TGCAGCGTATCACCGGCGACAGGCCAAGAGACCCAGTACTTC	CSVSPATGQETQYF
TRBV7-9	NA	NA	TRBJ2-5	TGTGCCAGCAGCAGAACCCAGGGAGAGGGGTACTTC	CASSRTQGEGYF
TRBV6-1	NA	TRBD2	TRBJ2-5	TGTGCCAGCAACCCGAGGAGGACTAGCGGGAGCGGAGAGACCCAGTACTTC	CASNPRRTSGSGETQYF
TRBV10-3	few	NA	TRBJ2-2	TGTGCCATCAGTGTGGGGGGCGGCACCGGGGAGCTGTTTTTT	CAISVGGGTGELFF
TRBV4-2	NA	TRBD1	TRBJ2-1	TGTGCCAGCAGCCAAGATTCGGACAGGACGAGTGAGCAGTTCTTC	CASSQDSDRTSEQFF
TRBV7-8	NA	NA	TRBJ2-5	TGTGCCAGCAGCTTAACCCGACAGTTCCAAGAGACCCAGTACTTC	CASSLTRQFQETQYF
TRBV29-1	few	NA	TRBJ2-3	TGCAGCGTCAAACCTCCCACAGATACGCAGTATTTT	CSVKPPTDTQYF
TRBV20-1	NA	NA	TRBJ2-5	TGCAGTGCTATTCAGGGGCAAGAGACCCAGTACTTC	CSAIQGQETQYF
TRBV20-1	NA	TRBD1	TRBJ1-5	TGCAGTGCTGGGGACAGGGCGCGTCAGCCCCAGCATTTT	CSAGDRARQPQHF
TRBV29-1	NA	TRBD1	TRBJ2-1	TGCAGCGTTGAAGGGGCGGACAGGGCGCCGTACAATGAGCATTTCTTC	CSVEGADRAPYNEHFF
TRBV5-1	NA	NA	TRBJ2-5	TGCGCCAGCTGGCCCATAGGTTCAGAGACCCAGTACTTC	CASWPIGSETQYF
TRBV9	few	NA	TRBJ2-5	TGTGCCAGCAGCGTAGTTGGAGGGTTGGAGACCCAGTACTTC	CASSVVGGLETQYF
TRBV29-1	few	TRBD1	TRBJ2-7	TGCAGCGTTGAAGATCGGAACAGGGGGAAATACGAGCAGTACTTC	CSVEDRNRGKYEQYF
TRBV7-6	NA	NA	TRBJ2-1	TGTGCCAGCAGCTTAGAGGCTAGCTCCTCCTACAATGAGCAGTTCTTC	CASSLEASSSYNEQFF
TRBV12-3/TRBV12-4	NA	NA	TRBJ1-2	TGTGCCAGCGGGCCTCGGGCCTACTATGGCTACACCTTC	CASGPRAYYGYTF
TRBV20-1	NA	NA	TRBJ2-7	TGCAGTGCTAGACCTCACGCCGGCCAGGGTGGTTTCCACGAGCAGTACTTC	CSARPHAGQGGFHEQYF
TRBV6-1	many	NA	TRBJ1-1	TGTGCCAGCAGTGTGCATAACACTGAAGCTTTCTTT	CASSVHNTEAFF
TRBV24-1	NA	NA	TRBJ2-5	TGTGCCACCAGTGATTTTCGAGAGACCCAGTACTTC	CATSDFRETQYF
TRBV10-3	NA	NA	TRBJ2-4	TGTGCCATCAGTGAGTCTGGAAGGAGGTCGGCCAAAAACATTCAGTACTTC	CAISESGRRSAKNIQYF
TRBV5-1	NA	NA	TRBJ2-5	TGCGCCAGTCGGTTGGATCAAGAGACCCAGTACTTC	CASRLDQETQYF
TRBV12-3/TRBV12-4	NA	NA	TRBJ2-5	TGTGCCAGCAGTTACGGCATACAAGAGACCCAGTACTTC	CASSYGIQETQYF
TRBV20-1	NA	TRBD1	TRBJ2-7	TGCAGTGCAACCTGGACAGGGAGGATCGACGAGCAGTACTTC	CSATWTGRIDEQYF